The T cell receptor beta chain under discussion was sequenced for a study of post-analysis software for immune sequencing data. As for the study in general: Relapsing-remitting, secondary progressive and progressive-relapsing multiple sclerosis were all included among the disease courses.

Unique molecular identifiers had been added to the TCR beta cDNA libraries. cDNA molecules numbering approximately 500,000 came from approximately 1 to 10 million T cells. MiXCR was run by TCRdb on the PCR reads, yielding one entry per CDR3 protein. The sample contains 380,000 or so distinct CDR3 sequences, approximately 38% of which appear only once. Study-wide results and limits: Multiple sclerosis patients had significantly lower normalized Chao1 diversity than controls. Samples made in the same batch grouped tightly together by F measure. There were four or five TRBV segments more frequent in patients than controls, and TRBV5-6, TRBV5-1 and TRBV20-1 were among them.

After removal of 7 bases from V and 5 bases from J, the junction contained 8 bases not matched to a gene. CDR3 size: 13 residues. Looked up from germline, CDR1 is SQVTM and CDR2 is ANQGSEA. This clonotype was counted a single time. Its antigen is undetermined. The chain links TRBV29-1 to TRBJ2-5; 9 bases are shared with TRBD1. This receptor was taken from a girl aged 10-17 years with multiple sclerosis. The sequenced material came from blood. CDR3 sequence: CSAALGTGETQYF. The CDR3 nucleotides are TGCAGCGCCGCTCTAGGGACAGGGGAGACCCAGTACTTC. The full variable domain, rest sourced from reference TRBV29-1 and TRBJ2-5, is SAVISQKPSRDICQRGTSLTIQCQVDSQVTMMFWYRQQPGQSLTLIATANQGSEATYESGFVIDKFPISRPNLTFSTLTVSNMSPEDSSIYLCSAALGTGETQYFGPGTRLLVL.